This T cell receptor beta chain was captured by sequencing in a study of blood T cell repertoires in COVID-19. Study summary: From the United States, Italy and Spain came samples of acute and convalescent COVID-19. Sample material is recorded as cDNA or gDNA derived from T cells, B-cell-depleted T cells, or PBMCs.

The V gene end was trimmed by 2 bases and the J gene end by 1 base; junction bases not matched to a gene: 5. The germline V gene has CDR1 SGHTA and CDR2 FQGTGA. The CDR3 length is 16 residues. Clinical histories supplied by participants themselves formed the basis of cohort assignment. Using immunoSEQ multiplex PCR, the repertoire was profiled, and TCRdb retains in-frame clones only, with some absent. This table has 150,000 to 200,000 clones, more than 70% appearing once. The sequence came from a man in his forties or fifties who had recovered from COVID-19. The specimen sequenced was PBMCs or T cells enriched from blood (not recorded which). This sequence joins TRBV7-3 and TRBJ2-5, with TRBD2 identical over 9 bases. The CDR3 DNA reads as TGTGCCAGCAGCTTATTAGGAGCGGGGGGCCAAGAGACCCAGTACTTC. This encodes CASSLLGAGGQETQYF.